The 12 T cell receptor beta chains below all came from one sample that was sequenced in a study of T cells in Graves' hyperthyroidism and ophthalmopathy. Amplification targeted TCR beta CDR3 regions from RNA transcripts. With the HTBI primer set, the TCR CDR3 went through a first round of RT-PCR. Via MiXCR, TCRdb re-called the multiplex PCR reads, giving one row per CDR3 protein. The sample has about 560,000 distinct CDR3 sequences, 14% seen once. The sample taken for sequencing was blood. These TCRs come from a woman aged 40 to 50 with Graves' hyperthyroidism.

The chain combines TRBV7-9 with TRBJ2-7, with TRBD1 matching over 7 bases. Germline V lookup: CDR1 SEHNR, CDR2 FQNEAQ (reference sequence). The CDR3 totals 14 residues. V lost 5 bases, J lost 6 bases, and 10 bases stayed unmatched. The CDR3: CASSHGGTGAEQYF. In DNA form, the CDR3 reads TGTGCCAGCAGCCATGGTGGCACAGGGGCCGAGCAGTACTTC.

This clonotype came up many times. The chain carries TRBV11-2 and TRBJ2-2, with 13 bases identical to TRBD2. Germline V CDR1 and CDR2: SGHAT, FQNNGV. The V segment lost 4 bases and the J segment 4 bases; nucleotides outside the gene matches: 9. The CDR3 has 18 amino acids. CDR3 nucleotide sequence: TGTGCCAGCAGCTCTGGACTAGCGGGAGTCCGCGCCACCGGGGAGCTGTTTTTT. It is translated as CASSSGLAGVRATGELFF.

V is TRBV11-3 and J is TRBJ1-2, with D unclear. The CDR3 has 16 amino acids. Germline assignment: CDR1 SGHNT and CDR2 YENEEA. V was trimmed by 0 bases and J by 1 base, leaving 12 bases between them. CDR3: CASSLDLGRINYGYTF. The CDR3 DNA sequence: TGTGCCAGCAGCTTAGATCTCGGGCGGATTAACTATGGCTACACCTTC.

CDR3 residues: CSVGTSQGSYGYTF. CDR3 nucleotides: TGCAGCGTTGGTACCTCACAGGGGAGCTATGGCTACACCTTC. The chain combines TRBV29-1 with TRBJ1-2, with 7 bases identical to TRBD1. The CDR3 is 14 residues long. The junction had 9 bases not matched to a gene; V was cut back by 4 bases and J by 4 bases. CDR1 is SQVTM and CDR2 is ANQGSEA in the germline V gene.

In its sample, this clonotype was seen a few times. This rearrangement joins TRBV12-3 or TRBV12-4 to TRBJ2-1; 9 bases align to TRBD2. The CDR3 contains 16 residues. V lost 6 bases to trimming and J lost 7 bases; unmatched junction nucleotides: 13. CDR3 residues: CASRYNSGSRSNEQFF. The CDR3, as DNA: TGTGCCAGCAGGTATAATAGCGGGAGTAGGTCTAATGAGCAGTTCTTC.

This clonotype was observed a few times. V usage is TRBV5-5 and J usage is TRBJ2-7; D tentatively fits TRBD1 or TRBD2 (5 bases each). This CDR3 comprises 16 residues. Trimming shortened V by 4 bases and J by 1 base, and 18 bases separated the two germline ends. Germline assignment: CDR1 SGHKS and CDR2 YYEKEE (reference sequence). The CDR3: CASSQFSWDVSYEQYF. In DNA, the CDR3 is TGTGCCAGCAGCCAGTTTTCGTGGGACGTTTCCTACGAGCAGTACTTC.

Notes on this clonotype: Just one base apart from a much larger clone, this may be a read error. This chain connects TRBV12-3 or TRBV12-4 to TRBJ2-7; weak D call: TRBD1 (6 bases). CDR3 length: 15 amino acids. CDR3 DNA: TGTGCCGGCAGTTTCCGAAGGGACAACACCTACGAGCAGTACTTC. This translates into CAGSFRRDNTYEQYF.

Many counts were recorded for this clonotype. V usage is TRBV12-3 or TRBV12-4 and J usage is TRBJ1-5; D call uncertain. V was cut by 6 bases and J by 0 bases, with 12 bases left in between. The CDR3 sequence is 15 residues long. The DNA of the CDR3 is TGTGCCAGCAGCCAAAACACGTATAGCAATCAGCCCCAGCATTTT. This gives the protein CASSQNTYSNQPQHF.

This clonotype was counted ten times or more. The chain joins TRBV5-1 to TRBJ2-1; no firm D call. Trimming took off 0 bases at V and 4 bases at J, with 8 bases between the two ends. Germline V gene data show CDR1 as SGHRS and CDR2 as YFSETQ. This CDR3 region has 14 residues. CDR3 in DNA: TGCGCCAGCAGCTTGGAACGGGTGTACAATGAGCAGTTCTTC. Protein sequence: CASSLERVYNEQFF.

This clonotype was detected many times. J is TRBJ1-2 and V is TRBV12-3 or TRBV12-4, with 10 bases fitting TRBD1. V gave up 6 bases and J gave up 4 bases; unmatched junction bases: 5. CDR3 length: 14 residues. The CDR3 sequence is CASRRDRGFYGYTF. For the CDR3, the DNA is TGTGCCAGCAGAAGGGACAGGGGATTCTATGGCTACACCTTC.

This clonotype was counted ten times or more. The chain carries TRBV10-3 and TRBJ1-1; D unclear. Per germline, CDR1 ENHRY and CDR2 SYGVKD. The V end was cut by 3 bases, the J end by 7 bases, with 9 bases between. CDR3 length: 12 residues. The CDR3 region is CAISEREIEAFF. The DNA of the CDR3 is TGTGCCATCAGTGAACGGGAAATTGAAGCTTTCTTT.

In this sample, this clonotype turned up a few times. This clone may be a read error of a much larger clone one base away. The chain recombines TRBV7-2 with TRBJ1-1; D perhaps matches TRBD1 (6 bases). From germline, CDR1 is SGHTA and CDR2 FQGNSA. This CDR3 has 16 amino acids. V gave up 4 bases and J gave up 4 bases, with 19 bases separating them. The CDR3 DNA sequence: TGTGCCAGCAGCTCCCTACAGGGACTTATGAGCACTGAAGCTTTCTTT. This translates into CASSSLQGLMSTEAFF.